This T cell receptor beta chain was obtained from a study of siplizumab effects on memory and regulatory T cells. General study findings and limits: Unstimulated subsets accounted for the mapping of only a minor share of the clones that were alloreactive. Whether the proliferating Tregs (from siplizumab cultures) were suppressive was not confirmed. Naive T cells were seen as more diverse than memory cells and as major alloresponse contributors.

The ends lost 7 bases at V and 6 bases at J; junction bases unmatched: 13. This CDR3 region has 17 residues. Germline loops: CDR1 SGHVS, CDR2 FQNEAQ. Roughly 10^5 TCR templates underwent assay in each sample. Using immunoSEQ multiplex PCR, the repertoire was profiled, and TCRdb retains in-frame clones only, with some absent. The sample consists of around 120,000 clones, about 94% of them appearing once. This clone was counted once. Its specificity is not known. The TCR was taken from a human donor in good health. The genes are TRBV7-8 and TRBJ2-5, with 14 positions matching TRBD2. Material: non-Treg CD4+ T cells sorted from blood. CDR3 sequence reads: CASTALGTSGSRQTQYF. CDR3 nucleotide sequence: TGTGCCAGCACCGCATTAGGGACTAGCGGGAGCCGGCAGACCCAGTACTTC.